These T cell receptor beta chains were read from a single sample in a study of T cell responses to AZD1222 COVID-19 vaccine. The protocol was immunoSEQ multiplex PCR, while the TCRdb copy is restricted to in-frame clones and leaves out a portion. This sample has 90,000 to 120,000 clones, with approximately 88% found just once. The starting material was peripheral blood, obtained on day 0 of AZD1222 vaccination. These receptors originate from an adult in good health. Each CDR3 is given with its conserved first and last residue. The order of the fields is V gene, clone size, J gene, D gene, CDR3 DNA, CDR3 protein. D genes are given only for firm matches. A clone size is listed for some rows: how often the clone was seen (once, few, many), or a class if it is expanded.

TRBV2	few	TRBJ1-1	TRBD1	TGTGCCAGCAGGGCACAGGGGGGAACTGAAGCTTTCTTT	CASRAQGGTEAFF
TRBV6-5	.	TRBJ1-1	.	TGTGCCAGCAGAACGACCCGGAACACTGAAGCTTTCTTT	CASRTTRNTEAFF
TRBV6-6	few	TRBJ1-5	.	TGTGCCAGCAGTCACCCCTCCGGCAGCCAGTATAGCAATCAGCCCCAGCATTTT	CASSHPSGSQYSNQPQHF
TRBV19	.	TRBJ2-7	TRBD1	TGTGCCAGTGCCCTCTGGGGCGGGACAGGGAACAACGAGCAGTACTTC	CASALWGGTGNNEQYF
TRBV27	once	TRBJ1-2	.	TGTGCCAGCAGTTTAGGCAGAGAAAACTATGGCTACACCTTC	CASSLGRENYGYTF
TRBV28	.	TRBJ1-6	TRBD1	TGTGCCAGCGGACAGGGGGATTCACCCCTCCACTTT	CASGQGDSPLHF
TRBV7-9	.	TRBJ2-2	TRBD2	TGTGCCAGCAGCTATAGACTAGCGGGAGGTGCCGGGGAGCTGTTTTTT	CASSYRLAGGAGELFF
TRBV6-5	few	TRBJ2-7	.	TGTGCCAGCAGTTACTCCGGCGGACTCGGCTACGAGCAGTACTTC	CASSYSGGLGYEQYF
TRBV3-1/TRBV3-2	.	TRBJ2-5	.	TGTGCCAGCAGCCAAGATTTCGGCAGTGGGGAGACCCAGTACTTC	CASSQDFGSGETQYF
TRBV6-5	.	TRBJ2-5	.	TGTGCCAGCAGGATAGGGGACACACAAGAGACCCAGTACTTC	CASRIGDTQETQYF
TRBV19	.	TRBJ2-1	.	TGTGCCACGCACTCCTACAATGAGCAGTTCTTC	CATHSYNEQFF
TRBV5-6	.	TRBJ2-4	TRBD2	TGTGCCAGCAGCTTGGGCCAGAGCGGGAGCCCCAAAAACATTCAGTACTTC	CASSLGQSGSPKNIQYF
TRBV18	few	TRBJ1-1	.	TGTGCCAGCTCACCACCCTCGAACACTGAAGCTTTCTTT	CASSPPSNTEAFF
TRBV27	.	TRBJ1-2	.	TGTGCCAGCAGTCCCGGGACGCTTCAAGGAAAAGGCTACACCTTC	CASSPGTLQGKGYTF
TRBV19	.	TRBJ1-2	.	TGTGCCGTCGTACAGGGCGGCTATGGCTACACCTTC	CAVVQGGYGYTF
TRBV6-6	.	TRBJ2-1	TRBD2	TGTGCCAGCAGTTACGGGGGGGTCTACAATGAGCAGTTCTTC	CASSYGGVYNEQFF
TRBV5-1	.	TRBJ1-4	.	TGCGCCAGCAGCTCGGGACAAGGAAATGAAAAACTGTTTTTT	CASSSGQGNEKLFF
TRBV5-4	once	TRBJ2-3	.	TGTGCCAGCAGCACTTTAAGCGCCGGGACTAGCACAGATACGCAGTATTTT	CASSTLSAGTSTDTQYF
TRBV29-1	.	TRBJ1-3	.	TGCAGCGTGACTGAACAGGGAGCTGGAAACACCATATATTTT	CSVTEQGAGNTIYF
TRBV10-3	few	TRBJ1-1	.	TGTGCCATCAGTGACCGACAGGCGGGGAACACTGAAGCTTTCTTT	CAISDRQAGNTEAFF
TRBV28	.	TRBJ2-7	TRBD1	TGTGCCAGCAGTTCAGGGACAGTGCCCTACGAGCAGTACTTC	CASSSGTVPYEQYF
TRBV6-6	.	TRBJ2-7	TRBD1	TGTGCCAGCAGTACTCGGACAGGAAACTACGAGCAGTACTTC	CASSTRTGNYEQYF
TRBV9	.	TRBJ1-4	.	TGTGCCAGCGGGGGGTTAGGTAATGAAAAACTGTTTTTT	CASGGLGNEKLFF
TRBV7-8	once	TRBJ2-5	TRBD2	TGTGCCAGCAGGCGAGGACTAGCGGCAAAAGAGACCCAGTACTTC	CASRRGLAAKETQYF